This TCR beta chain was obtained from a study of CD8 T cells in ankylosing spondylitis. MiXCR was run by TCRdb on the 5' RACE reads, yielding one entry per CDR3 protein. The table has about 350,000 distinct CDR3 sequences, 20% seen once. Study-wide findings and caveats: Earlier work had already found some motif variants in reactive arthritis synovial fluid and blood. Reports say disease-linked clones showed up significantly more in matched ankylosing spondylitis synovial fluid. Characteristic of ankylosing spondylitis blood, it appeared, was a TCR beta motif comprising eight highly homologous variants.

This clonotype was counted between two and nine times. Its matching antigen is unknown. The CDR3 spans 15 residues. The ends were cut back, 2 bases at V and 4 bases at J, with 10 bases in the middle. From germline, CDR1 is SGDLS and CDR2 YYNGEE. Sequencing was done on a sample of blood, either unsorted or a sorted T cell fraction (not recorded which). This receptor was taken from a male donor with ankylosing spondylitis or in good health (not recorded which). V is TRBV9 and J is TRBJ1-6; D ambiguous. CDR3 in DNA: TGTGCCAGCAGCGTGGGTCAACTTTATAATTCACCCCTCCACTTT. Residues: CASSVGQLYNSPLHF.